The 30 T cell receptor beta chains below come from one sample, sequenced in a study of blood T cell repertoires in COVID-19. Clones were read by immunoSEQ multiplex PCR, and TCRdb kept only the in-frame ones, dropping some. This sample yields a few hundred thousand clones, of which around nine tenths are seen a single time; roughly 9.4% belongs to the top ten. The sequencing input was PBMCs or T cells enriched from blood (not recorded which). All receptors derive from a woman between 50 and 59 years old who had recovered from COVID-19.

The CDR3 loop reads CASSILTGAGTEAFF. CDR3 bases: TGTGCCAGCAGTATCCTCACAGGGGCAGGTACTGAAGCTTTCTTT. The rearrangement uses TRBV6-5 and TRBJ1-1; TRBD1 agrees at 7 bases. This CDR3 is 15 amino acids long. Looked up from germline, CDR1 is MNHEY and CDR2 is SVGAGI. The trim removed 5 bases at V and 5 bases at J, leaving 11 bases unmatched.

The V call is TRBV4-1, the J call TRBJ2-1; a possible D gene is TRBD2 (6 bases). Germline CDR1 reads MGHRA; CDR2 reads YSYEKL. This CDR3 comprises 16 residues. The V end lost 0 bases, the J end lost 4 bases, and 13 bases lay between the germline ends. This chain's CDR3 is CASSQDEDREYNEQFF. DNA of the CDR3: TGCGCCAGCAGCCAAGATGAGGATCGGGAGTACAATGAGCAGTTCTTC.

This rearrangement joins TRBV2 to TRBJ1-6; 8 nucleotides align to TRBD1. Germline CDR1 SNHLY, CDR2 FYNNEI. Germline trimming cut 2 bases from V and 8 bases from J; bases unmatched to any gene: 11. The CDR3 is 17 amino acids. CDR3 DNA: TGTGCCAGCAGTGAAAGTTTTGTCAGGGGGCAGGATTCACCCCTCCACTTT. Encoded protein: CASSESFVRGQDSPLHF.

This clone came up a few times. The chain carries TRBV5-4 and TRBJ2-2, with a tentative D call TRBD2 (5 bases). This CDR3 is built from 13 residues. Germline V gene sequence: CDR1 SGHNT, CDR2 YYREEE (reference sequence). Trimming pared 1 base from V and 6 bases from J, leaving 7 bases between. Here the CDR3 reads CASSLKLAGELFF. CDR3 sequence (DNA): TGTGCCAGCAGCTTGAAACTAGCCGGGGAGCTGTTTTTT.

The chain uses TRBV28 and TRBJ1-1; 7 bases align to TRBD1. V trimming: 7 bases; J trimming: 3 bases; junction bases outside the gene matches: 5. Germline values: CDR1 MDHEN, CDR2 SYDVKM. The CDR3 is 13 amino acids. Here the CDR3 DNA reads TGTGCCAGCAAGGGACAGTTTTACACTGAAGCTTTCTTT. Its translation: CASKGQFYTEAFF.

J is TRBJ1-2 and V is TRBV23-1; TRBD1 aligns across 7 bases. TRBV23-1 falls under the ORF class, with uncertain function. V shed 6 bases, J shed 2 bases, and the junction held 3 bases outside the gene matches. The CDR3 sequence is 13 residues long. Here the CDR3 DNA reads TGCGCCAGCAGCGCGACAGGGAACTATGGCTACACCTTC. This gives the protein CASSATGNYGYTF.

This sequence joins TRBV4-1 and TRBJ2-6; TRBD1 matches 10 bases. V lost 4 bases, J lost 0 bases, and 9 bases stayed unmatched. CDR3 length: 19 residues. Germline CDR1 reads MGHRA; CDR2 reads YSYEKL. This CDR3 is CASSRTTGGLISGANVLTF. The CDR3 bases are TGCGCCAGCAGCCGCACGACAGGGGGCCTGATCTCTGGGGCCAACGTCCTGACTTTC.

This chain links TRBV19 with TRBJ1-6, with no clear D. Germline loops: CDR1 LNHDA, CDR2 SQIVND (reference sequence). V lost 8 bases, J lost 5 bases, and 7 bases lay in between. The CDR3 totals 12 residues. The CDR3 nucleotides read TGTGCCAGTGGGCATGATAATTCACCCCTCCACTTT. Translating it yields CASGHDNSPLHF.

The chain uses TRBV7-2 and TRBJ2-6; no definite D call. This CDR3 region has 15 residues. CDR1 and CDR2 (germline): SGHTA, FQGNSA. V was pared by 4 bases and J by 1 base, with 8 bases between. The CDR3 nucleotides are TGTGCCAGCAGCTCCGGTCCGTCTGGGGCCAACGTCCTGACTTTC. Its translation: CASSSGPSGANVLTF.

Comments on this clone: Other DNA sequences in this specimen translate into the identical CDR3. V is TRBV18 and J is TRBJ1-2; D remains ambiguous. Trimming removed 3 bases at V and 4 bases at J, with 9 bases between. From germline, CDR1 is KGHSH and CDR2 LQKENI. This CDR3 is 13 amino acids long. The CDR3 bases are TGTGCCAGCTCACCCCCAACTACCTATGGCTACACCTTC. Its protein is CASSPPTTYGYTF.

This sequence joins TRBV6-1 and TRBJ1-2; D not resolved. CDR1 is MNHNS and CDR2 is SASEGT in the germline V gene. The CDR3 runs 13 residues. Trimming shortened V by 0 bases and J by 6 bases, and 8 bases separated the two germline ends. The CDR3 loop is CASSEARENGYTF. The DNA of the CDR3 is TGTGCCAGCAGTGAAGCGCGGGAAAATGGCTACACCTTC.

This clone was seen a few times. The chain combines TRBV5-4 with TRBJ1-1; the D gene is possibly TRBD1 (5 bases). Germline CDR1 SGHNT, CDR2 YYREEE (reference sequence). Trimming left V 5 bases short and J 6 bases short, with 17 bases between. The CDR3 has 14 amino acids. CDR3 region: CASRRGTLTAEAFF. The CDR3 coding sequence is TGTGCCAGCAGACGCGGGACTTTAACCGCTGAAGCTTTCTTT.

V gene TRBV7-2 combines with J gene TRBJ1-4, with D possibly TRBD1 on 5 matching bases. The germline CDR1 and CDR2 sequences are SGHTA and FQGNSA. Trimming shortened V by 5 bases and J by 0 bases, and 10 bases separated the two germline ends. The CDR3 extends over 15 amino acids. The CDR3 is CASSLDRATNEKLFF. The CDR3 nucleotides are TGTGCCAGCAGCCTCGACAGAGCAACTAATGAAAAACTGTTTTTT.

This clone appeared a few times. The genes are TRBV3-1 (or the pseudogene TRBV3-2) and TRBJ2-5, with a tentative D call TRBD2 (7 bases). This CDR3 comprises 15 residues. Trimming removed 0 bases at V and 6 bases at J, with 14 bases between. Germline V gene data show CDR1 as LGHDT and CDR2 as YNNKEL (reference sequence). In DNA form, the CDR3 reads TGTGCCAGCAGCCAAGATTTCGGGGGGCTGCAGACCCAGTACTTC. Translating it yields CASSQDFGGLQTQYF.

CDR3 sequence: CASSFGTGVRDTQYF. DNA for the CDR3: TGTGCCAGCAGCTTCGGGACAGGGGTTCGAGATACGCAGTATTTT. V gene TRBV11-3 combines with J gene TRBJ2-3, with 10 positions matching TRBD1. J gave up 5 bases and V 3 bases, and 5 bases lay outside the gene matches. Germline-derived CDR1 and CDR2 are SGHNT and YENEEA. CDR3 length: 15 amino acids.

In DNA form, the CDR3 reads TGTGCCAGTAGTCTAAACAGGGAGAACACTGAAGCTTTCTTT. This encodes CASSLNRENTEAFF. The chain combines TRBV19 with TRBJ1-1, with D possibly being TRBD1 (6 bases). The CDR3 has 14 residues. The germline V gene has CDR1 LNHDA and CDR2 SQIVND (reference sequence). Trimming removed 5 bases from V and 1 base from J, with 11 bases in between.

V usage is TRBV28 and J usage is TRBJ1-2; D is undetermined. Trimming took off 3 bases at V and 6 bases at J, with 17 bases between the two ends. Germline-derived CDR1 and CDR2 are MDHEN and SYDVKM. The CDR3 spans 15 residues. CDR3 sequence: CASSFSYLVGHGYTF. The CDR3 nucleotides read TGTGCCAGCAGTTTCTCCTACTTGGTTGGGCATGGCTACACCTTC.

The CDR3 region is CASSPGGGTGELFF. CDR3 DNA sequence: TGTGCCAGCTCACCAGGGGGCGGCACCGGGGAGCTGTTTTTT. This chain links TRBV18 with TRBJ2-2, with D tentatively TRBD1 (6 bases). V lost 2 bases, J lost 4 bases, and 8 bases lay in between. Germline CDR1 is KGHSH and CDR2 is LQKENI. The CDR3 totals 14 residues.

This chain joins TRBV7-2 and TRBJ1-1; D uncertain. V was pared by 1 base and J by 4 bases, with 7 bases between. The CDR3 spans 13 residues. The germline CDR1 and CDR2 sequences are SGHTA and FQGNSA. The CDR3 bases are TGTGCCAGCAGCTTAGGAGGGATCACTGAAGCTTTCTTT. This encodes CASSLGGITEAFF.

The chain employs TRBV7-2 and TRBJ1-6; 7 bases are shared with TRBD1. Germline CDR1 is SGHTA and CDR2 is FQGNSA. The CDR3 consists of 14 residues. V lost 5 bases, J lost 9 bases, and 7 bases stayed unmatched. The CDR3 DNA follows: TGTGCCAGCAGCGACCGGGACAGTACTTCACCCCTCCACTTT. The encoded protein is CASSDRDSTSPLHF.

The J gene is TRBJ2-3, the V gene TRBV5-1; the match to TRBD2 covers 8 bases. Germline lookup yields CDR1 SGHRS and CDR2 YFSETQ. The CDR3 is 19 residues long. V dropped 0 bases and J dropped 0; count of bases not matched to a gene: 12. CDR3 coding DNA: TGCGCCAGCAGCTTGGAATTAGCGGGACATCTACACAGCACAGATACGCAGTATTTT. It codes for CASSLELAGHLHSTDTQYF.

The CDR3 protein is CASSVRESGNTIYF. The CDR3 bases are TGTGCCAGCAGCGTACGGGAGTCTGGAAACACCATATATTTT. The V call is TRBV9, the J call TRBJ1-3; no clear D gene. The ends were cut back, 1 base at V and 1 base at J, with 6 bases in the middle. The CDR3 is 14 amino acids. Per germline, CDR1 SGDLS and CDR2 YYNGEE.

The chain joins TRBV19 to TRBJ2-1; a possible D gene is TRBD2 (5 bases). The CDR3 is made up of 18 amino acids. Trimming removed 5 bases at V and 0 bases at J, with 20 bases between. The V gene's germline CDR1 is LNHDA and CDR2 SQIVND (reference sequence). CDR3 in DNA: TGTGCCAGTAGTCTAAAGCCCGGGGTGTCCAGCTCCTACAATGAGCAGTTCTTC. Its translation: CASSLKPGVSSSYNEQFF.

The chain has TRBV18 and TRBJ1-2; 10 nucleotides align to TRBD1. The V segment lost 9 bases and the J segment 4 bases; nucleotides outside the gene matches: 29. Germline-derived CDR1 and CDR2 are KGHSH and LQKENI. This CDR3 comprises 21 residues. In nucleotides, the CDR3 is TGTGCCAGGAATATGGGGGGCTGTCAGTGTCGGGACAGGGGTCGTCCCTATGGCTACACCTTC. This encodes CARNMGGCQCRDRGRPYGYTF.

This clone was seen a few times. This chain connects TRBV3-1 (or the pseudogene TRBV3-2) to TRBJ1-5; the match to TRBD1 covers 12 bases. This CDR3 region has 14 residues. Germline V lookup: CDR1 LGHDT, CDR2 YNNKEL (reference sequence). V was clipped by 4 bases and J by 10 bases; unmatched bases: 5. The CDR3 loop is CASSPGTGGSPQHF. Here the CDR3 DNA reads TGTGCCAGCAGCCCCGGGACAGGGGGCTCACCCCAGCATTTT.

This clone came up once. The chain carries TRBV5-1 and TRBJ2-1; 11 bases match TRBD2. The CDR3 runs 16 residues. After removal of 4 bases from V and 8 bases from J, the junction contained 11 bases not matched to a gene. The V gene's germline CDR1 is SGHRS and CDR2 YFSETQ. CDR3 residues: CASSMSVAGGRDEQFF. The DNA for the CDR3 is TGCGCCAGCAGCATGTCCGTAGCGGGGGGGCGTGATGAGCAGTTCTTC.

This chain joins TRBV27 and TRBJ1-5; D is possibly TRBD1 (6 bases). The V end lost 5 bases, the J end lost 2 bases, and 13 bases lay between the germline ends. Looked up from germline, CDR1 is MNHEY and CDR2 is SMNVEV (reference sequence). This CDR3 is 15 amino acids long. CDR3 coding DNA: TGTGCCAGCAGTATTAGGGGGTGGGGCAATCAGCCCCAGCATTTT. This codes for CASSIRGWGNQPQHF.

This clone has a single count. The CDR3 loop reads CASSEGTGAQKPQHF. The CDR3 nucleotides are TGCGCCAGCAGCGAGGGGACAGGGGCCCAAAAGCCCCAGCATTTT. The chain has TRBV5-1 and TRBJ1-5; 10 nucleotides match TRBD1. Losses at the gene ends were 4 bases for V and 8 bases for J; bases not matched to a gene: 9. The germline CDR1 and CDR2 sequences are SGHRS and YFSETQ. The CDR3 runs to 15 residues.

The chain uses TRBV7-9 and TRBJ2-1; the D gene is possibly TRBD2 (5 bases). This CDR3 comprises 16 residues. V dropped 5 bases and J dropped 0 bases, with 14 bases sitting between them. Per the germline V gene, CDR1 is SEHNR and CDR2 is FQNEAQ (reference sequence). In DNA, the CDR3 is TGTGCCAGCAGCCCTACTAGGCCCAGCTCCTACAATGAGCAGTTCTTC. Amino acids: CASSPTRPSSYNEQFF.

The chain has TRBV9 and TRBJ2-1; 7 bases match TRBD2. The germline V gene has CDR1 SGDLS and CDR2 YYNGEE. CDR3 length: 15 amino acids. The V and J ends lost 0 bases and 4 bases, in that order; junction bases with no gene match: 4. As DNA, the CDR3 is TGTGCCAGCAGCGTAGCCGGACTAGGATACAATGAGCAGTTCTTC. Translating it yields CASSVAGLGYNEQFF.